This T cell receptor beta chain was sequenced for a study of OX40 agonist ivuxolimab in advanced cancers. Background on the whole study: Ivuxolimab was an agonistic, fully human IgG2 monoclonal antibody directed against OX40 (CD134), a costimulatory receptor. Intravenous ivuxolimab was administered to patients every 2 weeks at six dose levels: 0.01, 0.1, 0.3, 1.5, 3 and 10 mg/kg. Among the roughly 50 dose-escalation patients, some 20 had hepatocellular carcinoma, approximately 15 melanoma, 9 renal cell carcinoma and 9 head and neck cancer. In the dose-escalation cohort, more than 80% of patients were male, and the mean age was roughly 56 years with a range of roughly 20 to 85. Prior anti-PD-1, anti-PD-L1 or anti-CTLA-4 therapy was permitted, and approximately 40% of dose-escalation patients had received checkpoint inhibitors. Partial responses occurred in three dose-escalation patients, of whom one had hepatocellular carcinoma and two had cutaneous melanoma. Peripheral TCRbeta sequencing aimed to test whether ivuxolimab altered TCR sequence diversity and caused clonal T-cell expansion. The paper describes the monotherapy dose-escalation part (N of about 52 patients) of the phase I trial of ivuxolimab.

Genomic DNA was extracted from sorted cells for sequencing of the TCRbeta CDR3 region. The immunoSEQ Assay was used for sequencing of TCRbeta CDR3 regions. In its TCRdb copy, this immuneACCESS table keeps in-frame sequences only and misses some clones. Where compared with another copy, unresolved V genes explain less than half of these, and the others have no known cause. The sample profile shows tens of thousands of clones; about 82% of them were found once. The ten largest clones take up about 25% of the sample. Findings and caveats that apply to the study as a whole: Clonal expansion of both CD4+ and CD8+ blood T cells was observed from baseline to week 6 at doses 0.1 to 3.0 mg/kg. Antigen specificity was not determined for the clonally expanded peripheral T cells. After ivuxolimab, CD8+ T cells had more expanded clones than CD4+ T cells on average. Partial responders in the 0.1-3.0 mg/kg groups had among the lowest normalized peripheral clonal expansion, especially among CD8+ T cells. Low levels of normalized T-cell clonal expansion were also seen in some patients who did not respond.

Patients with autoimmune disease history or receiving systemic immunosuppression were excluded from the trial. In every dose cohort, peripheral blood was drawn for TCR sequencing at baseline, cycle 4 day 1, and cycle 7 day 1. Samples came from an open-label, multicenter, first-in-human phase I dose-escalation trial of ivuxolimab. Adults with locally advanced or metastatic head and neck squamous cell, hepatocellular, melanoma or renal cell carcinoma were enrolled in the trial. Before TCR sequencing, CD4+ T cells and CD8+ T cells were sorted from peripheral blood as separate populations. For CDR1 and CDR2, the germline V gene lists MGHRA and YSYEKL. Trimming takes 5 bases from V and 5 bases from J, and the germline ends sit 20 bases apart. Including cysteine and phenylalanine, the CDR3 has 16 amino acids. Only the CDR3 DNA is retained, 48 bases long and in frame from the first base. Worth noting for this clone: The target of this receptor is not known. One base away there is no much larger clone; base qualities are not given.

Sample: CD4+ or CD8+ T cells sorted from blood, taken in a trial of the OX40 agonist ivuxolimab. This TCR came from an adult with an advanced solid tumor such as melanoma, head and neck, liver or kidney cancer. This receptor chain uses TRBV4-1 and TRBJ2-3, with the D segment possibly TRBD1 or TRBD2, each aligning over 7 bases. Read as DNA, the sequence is TGCGCCAGCAGCGTCAGGGGGGGCGGGACCCAAGATACGCAGTATTTT. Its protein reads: CASSVRGGGTQDTQYF.